These 18 T cell receptor beta chains were sequenced from one sample in a study of shared clonotypes between healthy human individuals. The method was immunoSEQ multiplex PCR; TCRdb's version includes in-frame clones alone and lacks a portion of them. In the table there are about 980,000 clones, 76% of which are singletons. The sequenced sample was memory CD4+ T cells sorted from blood. Subset in this sample: CD45RA-negative fraction. The receptor source for this set is a young man in good health.

CDR3 nucleotide sequence: TGTGCCAGCAGCTTGGGGGACCACAGCAATCAGCCCCAGCATTTT. This encodes CASSLGDHSNQPQHF. V gene TRBV5-6 combines with J gene TRBJ1-5, with a possible D match to TRBD1 (5 bases). This CDR3 has 15 residues. Germline V gene data show CDR1 as SGHDT and CDR2 as YYEEEE. V shed 0 bases and J shed 1 base, with 8 bases lying between them.

The gene calls are TRBV18 and TRBJ2-3; perhaps TRBD2 as D (6 bases). CDR1 and CDR2 from the germline V gene are KGHSH and LQKENI. The CDR3 length is 14 residues. V was cut by 8 bases and J by 0 bases, with 12 bases left in between. CDR3 protein: CASGSGPSTDTQYF. CDR3 nucleotide sequence: TGTGCCAGCGGTAGCGGACCTAGCACAGATACGCAGTATTTT.

This rearrangement joins TRBV12-5 to TRBJ1-2; D call uncertain. The V gene lost 6 bases and the J gene lost 4 bases, with 6 bases spanning the gap. Germline CDR1 is LGHNT and CDR2 is FRNRAP. The CDR3 length is 11 residues. The CDR3 region is CASGTSYGYTF. CDR3 bases: TGTGCTAGTGGGACATCCTATGGCTACACCTTC.

This clone was picked up one time. The identical CDR3 is also encoded by other nucleotide sequences in the sample. The chain combines TRBV5-1 with TRBJ2-7; D not certain. Germline-derived CDR1 and CDR2 are SGHRS and YFSETQ. The length of the CDR3 is 11 residues. Trimming removed 0 bases from V and 6 bases from J, with 4 bases in between. CDR3 in amino acids: CASSLEGEQYF. In DNA form, the CDR3 reads TGCGCCAGCAGCTTGGAGGGCGAGCAGTACTTC.

The chain couples TRBV4-3 to TRBJ2-1; D call uncertain. The CDR3 is 15 residues long. Germline V gene data show CDR1 as LGHNA and CDR2 as YSLEER. The V end lost 0 bases, the J end lost 6 bases, and 12 bases lay between the germline ends. The CDR3 region is CASSQEHRVSNEQFF. The CDR3 nucleotides are TGCGCCAGCAGCCAAGAACATAGGGTGTCCAATGAGCAGTTCTTC.

The J gene is TRBJ2-1, the V gene TRBV5-1, with D perhaps given as TRBD1 or TRBD2 (5 bases each). This CDR3 spans 15 amino acids. CDR1 is SGHRS and CDR2 is YFSETQ in the germline V gene. V lost 4 bases and J lost 2, with 13 bases in between. CDR3 sequence: CASSPDWGTYNEQFF. The CDR3 coding sequence is TGCGCCAGCAGCCCAGACTGGGGGACCTACAATGAGCAGTTCTTC.

The V gene is TRBV9, the J gene TRBJ2-5, with a weak D call TRBD2 (6 bases). CDR1 is SGDLS, CDR2 YYNGEE, per germline. The length of the CDR3 is 13 residues. Trimming pared 1 base from V and 6 bases from J, leaving 10 bases between. The CDR3: CASSVTSMQTQYF. CDR3 sequence (DNA): TGTGCCAGCAGCGTAACTAGCATGCAGACCCAGTACTTC.

Turning to this clone: In the same sample, other DNA sequences code for this CDR3. CDR3 amino acids: CASSLERNSYNEQFF. The CDR3, as DNA: TGTGCCAGCAGCTTAGAACGGAACTCCTACAATGAGCAGTTCTTC. The rearrangement joins TRBV7-2 to TRBJ2-1; no clear D gene. The germline V gene encodes CDR1 SGHTA and CDR2 FQGNSA. Trimming took 1 base from V and 0 from J, leaving 7 bases between them. CDR3 size: 15 residues.

The chain has TRBV27 and TRBJ1-1; TRBD1 agrees at 10 bases. In germline, CDR1 is MNHEY, CDR2 SMNVEV (reference sequence). V trimming: 0 bases; J trimming: 2 bases; junction bases outside the gene matches: 15. This CDR3 comprises 20 residues. CDR3 protein: CASSLSHGFRDRGVNTEAFF. The DNA for the CDR3 is TGTGCCAGCAGTTTATCTCACGGCTTCCGGGACAGGGGCGTTAACACTGAAGCTTTCTTT.

The chain employs TRBV5-6 and TRBJ1-2, with D possibly matching TRBD1 (6 bases). The CDR3 sequence is 15 residues long. Germline lookup yields CDR1 SGHDT and CDR2 YYEEEE. The germline V and J ends were trimmed by 0 bases and 4 bases, with 13 bases remaining between them. The CDR3 spells CASSLDARGAYGYTF. DNA for the CDR3: TGTGCCAGCAGCTTGGACGCTAGGGGGGCCTATGGCTACACCTTC.

The rearrangement joins TRBV2 to TRBJ2-1, with D unclear. The V end was cut by 8 bases, the J end by 3 bases, with 8 bases between. The CDR3 extends over 12 amino acids. Germline loops: CDR1 SNHLY, CDR2 FYNNEI. The DNA for the CDR3 is TGTGCCAGCCGTCTTGTCTACAATGAGCAGTTCTTC. This gives the protein CASRLVYNEQFF.

The genes are TRBV7-2 and TRBJ2-5; 8 bases match TRBD2. The J call is uncertain, as TRBJ2-7 better fits the DNA end. The germline V gene has CDR1 SGHTA and CDR2 FQGNSA. The CDR3 loop spans 16 amino acids. This CDR3 is CASSSRGSGNRYEQYF. Here the CDR3 DNA reads TGTGCCAGCAGCTCCAGAGGTAGCGGGAACCGCTACGAGCAGTACTTC.

Turning to this clone: The junction departs from the called germline gene at one end, perhaps through a read error. The chain combines TRBV11-3 with TRBJ2-1; TRBD1 might be the D (5 bases). CDR1 is SGHNT, CDR2 YENEEA, per germline. This CDR3 comprises 15 residues. CDR3 in DNA: TGTGCCAGCAGTCAGCAGCAGGGAACCTATAATGAGCAGTTCTTC. Protein: CASSQQQGTYNEQFF.

The V and J genes are TRBV21-1 and TRBJ2-7; TRBD1 is the table's D call and was not checked against the DNA. TRBV21-1 is classified as a pseudogene. The CDR3 covers 16 residues. The CDR3 coding sequence is TGTGCCAGCGCAGGGGGATCAGCGACCTCCCTCTACGAGCAGTACTTC. It translates to CASAGGSATSLYEQYF.

This clone was recorded only once. The same CDR3 arises from other DNA sequences in this sample as well. The genes are TRBV5-1 and TRBJ2-7; 9 bases are a match to TRBD1. The CDR3 has 14 amino acids. Trimming cost V 4 bases and J 2 bases; bases outside gene matches: 4. The germline V gene encodes CDR1 SGHRS and CDR2 YFSETQ. The CDR3 DNA is TGCGCCAGCAGCCCAGGGACAGGGACCTACGAGCAGTACTTC. This encodes CASSPGTGTYEQYF.

The gene calls are TRBV19 and TRBJ1-3; possible D gene TRBD1, 5 bases. Deletions cut 3 bases from V and 2 bases from J, with 11 bases between. Germline CDR1 is LNHDA and CDR2 is SQIVND (reference sequence). The CDR3 contains 15 residues. The CDR3 nucleotides are TGTGCCAGTAGTATCGTTCAGGGAGCTGGAAACACCATATATTTT. Encoded protein: CASSIVQGAGNTIYF. Complete variable domain (other parts from reference TRBV19 and TRBJ1-3): DGGITQSPKYLFRKEGQNVTLSCEQNLNHDAMYWYRQDPGQGLRLIYYSQIVNDFQKGDIAEGYSVSREKKESFPLTVTSAQKNPTAFYLCASSIVQGAGNTIYFGEGSWLTVV.

The chain recombines TRBV25-1 with TRBJ1-5, with D perhaps matching TRBD1 (6 bases). The CDR3 has 17 residues. The V gene lost 4 bases and the J gene lost 3 bases, with 19 bases spanning the gap. The V gene's germline CDR1 is MGHDK and CDR2 SYGVNS. The CDR3 is CASSGSNIQGLNQPQHF. The CDR3 DNA sequence: TGTGCCAGCAGTGGTTCGAATATACAGGGTCTCAATCAGCCCCAGCATTTT.

The rearrangement links TRBV4-1 to TRBJ2-1; 12 nucleotides align to TRBD2. CDR1 and CDR2 (germline): MGHRA, YSYEKL. V trimming: 4 bases; J trimming: 10 bases; junction bases outside the gene matches: 8. CDR3 size: 15 residues. The CDR3 DNA sequence: TGCGCCAGCAGCCCCCGACTAGCGGGAGTCGAAGAGCAGTTCTTC. Its protein is CASSPRLAGVEEQFF.